The 7 T cell receptor beta chains given below trace back to one sample, sequenced in a study of vaccination and CD4 T cells after COVID-19. The antigens for these receptors are not known. Cultured CD4+ T cells had their DNA profiled by the Oncomine TCR Beta short-read assay. MiXCR, run by TCRdb on the PCR reads, gives a single entry per CDR3 protein. The sample carries more than 20,000 distinct CDR3 sequences, less than 45% recorded once. Time point denoted: late sampling 161 to 241 days after vaccination in three convalescent patients. The treatment here: roughly 10-day PBMC culture with coronavirus spike peptide pools or control peptides (ViraFEST assay). Material: CD4+ T cells from blood, cultured in vitro, obtained about 7 months after SARS-CoV-2 vaccination. These receptors originate from a human donor who had recovered from COVID-19.

The chain is built from TRBV28 and TRBJ1-2; possible D gene TRBD1, 6 bases. Germline CDR1 and CDR2: MDHEN and SYDVKM. This CDR3 comprises 15 residues. Trimming took off 4 bases at V and 4 bases at J, with 16 bases between the two ends. The DNA of the CDR3 is TGTGCCAGCAGTTCAGTGGGGGCTGTTTCCTATGGCTACACCTTC. It translates to CASSSVGAVSYGYTF.

CDR3 bases: TGTGCCAGCAGCTTAGAACGAACGGAGGGAAAGACCCAGTACTTC. This codes for CASSLERTEGKTQYF. The gene calls are TRBV7-6 and TRBJ2-5; perhaps TRBD2 as D (6 bases). The CDR3 has 15 residues. Per the germline V gene, CDR1 is SGHVS and CDR2 is FNYEAQ. Trimming shortened V by 1 base and J by 6 bases, and 15 bases separated the two germline ends.

There are a few counts of this clonotype. This chain connects TRBV7-9 to TRBJ2-3; D unclear. Per the germline V gene, CDR1 is SEHNR and CDR2 is FQNEAQ (reference sequence). The V end lost 9 bases, the J end lost 0 bases, and 13 bases lay between the germline ends. CDR3 length: 14 amino acids. The CDR3 DNA reads as TGTGCCAGTCAGGCAGAACCTAGCACAGATACGCAGTATTTT. Translated, it gives CASQAEPSTDTQYF.

This CDR3 is CASSPRIITSSTDTQYF. For the CDR3, the DNA is TGTGCCAGCAGTCCGCGAATTATAACATCTAGCACAGATACGCAGTATTTT. V is TRBV28 and J is TRBJ2-3; no clear D. CDR3 length: 17 amino acids. Germline V gene lookup returns CDR1 MDHEN and CDR2 SYDVKM. Trimming took off 5 bases at V and 0 bases at J, with 18 bases between the two ends.

This chain links TRBV10-3 with TRBJ1-1; 7 nucleotides match TRBD1. The germline V gene has CDR1 ENHRY and CDR2 SYGVKD. The length of the CDR3 is 13 residues. The V gene end was trimmed by 8 bases and the J gene end by 5 bases; junction bases not matched to a gene: 8. The CDR3 here is CAIGDSGGTEAFF. The CDR3 DNA reads TGTGCCATCGGAGACTCAGGGGGGACTGAAGCTTTCTTT.

The CDR3, as DNA: TGCAGCGTCGCGTCTAGCGGACAAGAGACCCAGTACTTC. Its translation is CSVASSGQETQYF. This rearrangement joins TRBV29-1 to TRBJ2-5; 7 nucleotides align to TRBD2. The CDR3 loop spans 13 amino acids. Trimming took 6 bases from V and 2 from J; bases not matched to a gene: 6. Germline values: CDR1 SQVTM, CDR2 ANQGSEA. The full variable domain, its missing parts supplied by reference TRBV29-1 and TRBJ2-5, is SAVISQKPSRDICQRGTSLTIQCQVDSQVTMMFWYRQQPGQSLTLIATANQGSEATYESGFVIDKFPISRPNLTFSTLTVSNMSPEDSSIYLCSVASSGQETQYFGPGTRLLVL.

This clonotype has only one observation. The chain has TRBV20-1 and TRBJ2-7, with TRBD2 identical over 9 bases. Germline V lookup: CDR1 DFQATT, CDR2 SNEGSKA (reference sequence). Unmatched junction bases numbered 12, after V lost 6 bases and J lost 3 bases. The CDR3 is 15 residues long. In nucleotides, the CDR3 is TGCAGTGCCCACCACCCCCTAGCGGGGCTCTACGAGCAGTACTTC. It specifies CSAHHPLAGLYEQYF.